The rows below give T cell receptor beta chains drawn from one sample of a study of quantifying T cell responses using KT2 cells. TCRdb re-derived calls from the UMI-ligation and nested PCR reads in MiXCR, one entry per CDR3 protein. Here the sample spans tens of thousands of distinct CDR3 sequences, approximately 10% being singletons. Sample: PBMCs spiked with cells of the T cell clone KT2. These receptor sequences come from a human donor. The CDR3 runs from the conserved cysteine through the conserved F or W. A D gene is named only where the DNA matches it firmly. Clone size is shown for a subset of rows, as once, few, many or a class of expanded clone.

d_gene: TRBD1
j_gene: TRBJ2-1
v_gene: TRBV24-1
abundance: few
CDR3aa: CATSDPGQGNEQFF
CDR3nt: TGTGCCACCAGTGATCCGGGACAGGGTAATGAGCAGTTCTTC

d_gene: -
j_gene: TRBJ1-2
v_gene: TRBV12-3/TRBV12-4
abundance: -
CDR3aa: CASRSDRLNYGYTF
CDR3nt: TGTGCCAGCAGGTCAGACAGATTAAACTATGGCTACACCTTC

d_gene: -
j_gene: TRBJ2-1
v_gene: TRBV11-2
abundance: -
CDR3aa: CASSFGGSGYNEQFF
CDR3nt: TGTGCCAGCAGCTTTGGGGGGAGCGGGTACAATGAGCAGTTCTTC

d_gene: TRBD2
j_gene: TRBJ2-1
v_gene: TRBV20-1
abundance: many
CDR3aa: CSAPTAGGSYNEQFF
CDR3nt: TGCAGTGCTCCCACCGCGGGGGGGTCATACAATGAGCAGTTCTTC

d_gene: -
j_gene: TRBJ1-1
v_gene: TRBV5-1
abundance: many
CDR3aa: CASRLGNTEAFF
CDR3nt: TGCGCCAGCAGATTGGGGAACACTGAAGCTTTCTTT

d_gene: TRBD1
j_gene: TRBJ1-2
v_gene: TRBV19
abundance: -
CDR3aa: CASSSDREDYGYTF
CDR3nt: TGTGCCAGTAGCTCGGACAGGGAGGACTATGGCTACACCTTC

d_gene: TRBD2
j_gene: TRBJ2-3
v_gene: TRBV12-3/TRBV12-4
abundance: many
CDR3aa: CASSLATSGSDTQYF
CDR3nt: TGTGCCAGCAGTTTAGCAACTAGCGGGAGTGATACGCAGTATTTT

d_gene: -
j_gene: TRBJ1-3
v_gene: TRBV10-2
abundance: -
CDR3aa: CASRATSGNTIYF
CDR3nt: TGCGCCAGCAGGGCCACCTCTGGAAACACCATATATTTT

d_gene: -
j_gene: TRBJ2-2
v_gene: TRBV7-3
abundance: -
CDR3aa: CAISSGGELFF
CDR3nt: TGTGCCATCTCCTCGGGCGGGGAGCTGTTTTTT

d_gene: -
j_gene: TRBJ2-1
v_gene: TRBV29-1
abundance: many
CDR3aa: CSVGRLTGDEQFF
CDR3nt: TGCAGCGTGGGACGACTAACGGGGGATGAGCAGTTCTTC

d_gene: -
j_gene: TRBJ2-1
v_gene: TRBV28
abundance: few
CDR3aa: CASSLWGGEQFF
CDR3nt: TGTGCCAGCAGTTTATGGGGGGGTGAGCAGTTCTTC

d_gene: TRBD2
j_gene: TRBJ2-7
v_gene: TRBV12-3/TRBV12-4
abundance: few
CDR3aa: CASSGGLAGLSYEQYF
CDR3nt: TGTGCCAGCAGTGGAGGACTAGCGGGCCTCTCCTACGAGCAGTACTTC

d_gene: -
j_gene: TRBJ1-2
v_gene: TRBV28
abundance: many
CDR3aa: CASSLASGGSYGYTF
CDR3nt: TGTGCCAGCAGTTTGGCCTCGGGGGGGAGTTATGGCTACACCTTC

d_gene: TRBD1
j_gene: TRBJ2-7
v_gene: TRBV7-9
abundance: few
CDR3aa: CASSLGQGAYEQYF
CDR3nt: TGTGCCAGCAGCTTAGGACAGGGGGCCTACGAGCAGTACTTC

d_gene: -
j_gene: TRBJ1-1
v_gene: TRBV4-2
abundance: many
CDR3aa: CASSTSADKKAFF
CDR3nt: TGTGCCAGCAGCACCTCAGCCGACAAGAAAGCTTTCTTT

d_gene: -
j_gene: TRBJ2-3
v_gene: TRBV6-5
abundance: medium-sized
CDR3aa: CASSYHPPGDTQYF
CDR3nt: TGTGCCAGCAGTTACCACCCCCCGGGAGATACGCAGTATTTT

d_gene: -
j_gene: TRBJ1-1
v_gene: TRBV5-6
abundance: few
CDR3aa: CASSRTARNTEAFF
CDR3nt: TGTGCCAGCAGCAGGACAGCGAGGAACACTGAAGCTTTCTTT

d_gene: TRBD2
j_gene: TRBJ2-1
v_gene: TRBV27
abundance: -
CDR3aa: CASRVLLAGYYNEQFF
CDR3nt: TGTGCCAGCCGTGTTTTGCTAGCGGGATACTACAATGAGCAGTTCTTC

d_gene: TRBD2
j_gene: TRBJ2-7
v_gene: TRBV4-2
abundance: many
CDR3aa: CASSSSTSVSYEQYF
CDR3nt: TGTGCCAGCAGCTCGAGTACTAGCGTATCCTACGAGCAGTACTTC

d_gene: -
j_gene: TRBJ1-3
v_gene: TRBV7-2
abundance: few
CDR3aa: CASSQVPSGGNTIYF
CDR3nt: TGTGCCAGCAGCCAGGTCCCATCCGGTGGAAACACCATATATTTT

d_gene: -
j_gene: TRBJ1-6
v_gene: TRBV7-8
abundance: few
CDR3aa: CASSPSLNSPLHF
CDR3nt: TGTGCCAGCAGCCCAAGCCTAAATTCACCCCTCCACTTT

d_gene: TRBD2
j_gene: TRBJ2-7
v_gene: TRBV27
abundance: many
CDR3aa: CASTRTSAHEQYF
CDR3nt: TGTGCCAGCACCCGGACTAGCGCCCACGAGCAGTACTTC

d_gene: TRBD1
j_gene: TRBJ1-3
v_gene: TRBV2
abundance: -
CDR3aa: CASSEVTGGVSGNTIYF
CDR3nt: TGTGCCAGCAGTGAAGTAACAGGGGGCGTCTCTGGAAACACCATATATTTT

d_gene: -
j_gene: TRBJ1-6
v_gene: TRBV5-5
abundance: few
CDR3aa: CASRDARSSYNSPLHF
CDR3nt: TGTGCCAGTCGCGACGCTAGGAGCTCCTATAATTCACCCCTCCACTTT

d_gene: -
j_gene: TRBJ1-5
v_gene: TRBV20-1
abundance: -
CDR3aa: CSASTGVDQPQHF
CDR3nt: TGCAGTGCTAGCACAGGTGTAGATCAGCCCCAGCATTTT

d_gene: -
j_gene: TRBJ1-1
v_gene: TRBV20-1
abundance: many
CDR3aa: CSAGQVGEAFF
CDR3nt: TGCAGTGCTGGGCAAGTGGGGGAAGCTTTCTTT

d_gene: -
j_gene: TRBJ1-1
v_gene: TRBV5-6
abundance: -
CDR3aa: CASSVDSEAFF
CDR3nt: TGTGCCAGCAGCGTCGACAGTGAAGCTTTCTTT

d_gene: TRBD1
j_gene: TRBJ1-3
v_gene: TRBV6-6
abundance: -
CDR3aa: CARSYSLETGGFGNTIYF
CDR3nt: TGTGCCAGGAGTTACTCGCTTGAGACAGGGGGATTCGGAAACACCATATATTTT

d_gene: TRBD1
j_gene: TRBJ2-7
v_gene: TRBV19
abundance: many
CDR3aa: CAAGTGGYEQYF
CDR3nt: TGTGCCGCCGGGACAGGGGGCTACGAGCAGTACTTC

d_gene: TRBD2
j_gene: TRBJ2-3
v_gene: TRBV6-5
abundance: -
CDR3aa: CASSGPQTPGLARGTDTQYF
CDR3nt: TGTGCCAGCAGTGGCCCCCAGACTCCGGGACTAGCCCGGGGAACAGATACGCAGTATTTT

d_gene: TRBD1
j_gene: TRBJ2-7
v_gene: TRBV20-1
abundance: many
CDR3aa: CSARTGGTYEQYF
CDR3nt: TGCAGTGCCCGGACAGGGGGCACGTACGAGCAGTACTTC

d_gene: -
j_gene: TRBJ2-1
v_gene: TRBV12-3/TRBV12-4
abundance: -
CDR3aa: CASRVGGIHEQFF
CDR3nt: TGTGCCAGTAGAGTTGGGGGTATCCATGAGCAGTTCTTC

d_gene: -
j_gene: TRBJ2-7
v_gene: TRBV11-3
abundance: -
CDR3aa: CASSSGTQRYEQYF
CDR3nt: TGTGCCAGCAGCTCGGGGACCCAGAGGTACGAGCAGTACTTC

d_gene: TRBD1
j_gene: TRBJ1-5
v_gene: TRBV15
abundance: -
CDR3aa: CATSRELQGAGQPQHF
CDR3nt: TGTGCCACCAGCAGAGAGCTTCAGGGGGCTGGTCAGCCCCAGCATTTT

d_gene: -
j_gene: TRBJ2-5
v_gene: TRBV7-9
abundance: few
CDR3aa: CASSLSLGTRGETQYF
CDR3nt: TGTGCCAGCAGCCTCTCACTAGGGACCAGGGGTGAGACCCAGTACTTC

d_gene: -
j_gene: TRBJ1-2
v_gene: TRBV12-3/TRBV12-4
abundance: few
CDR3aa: CASSPPGAFTTGYTF
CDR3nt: TGTGCCAGCAGCCCTCCAGGGGCCTTTACAACTGGCTACACCTTC

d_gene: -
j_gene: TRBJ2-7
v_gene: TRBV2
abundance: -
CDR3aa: CASRRDFSYEQYF
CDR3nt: TGTGCCAGCAGACGGGACTTCTCCTACGAGCAGTACTTC

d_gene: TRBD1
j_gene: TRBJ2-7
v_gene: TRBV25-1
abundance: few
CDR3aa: CASSNRAGTGGAGQYF
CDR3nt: TGTGCCAGCTCAAATCGGGCGGGGACAGGGGGCGCCGGGCAGTACTTC

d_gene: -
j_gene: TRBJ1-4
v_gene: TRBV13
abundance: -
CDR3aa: CASSMSSATNEKLFF
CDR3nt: TGTGCCAGCAGTATGTCGTCGGCAACTAATGAAAAACTGTTTTTT

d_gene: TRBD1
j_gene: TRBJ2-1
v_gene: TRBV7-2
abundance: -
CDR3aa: CASSVSTGVGYNEQFF
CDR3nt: TGTGCCAGCAGCGTCTCGACAGGGGTGGGTTACAATGAGCAGTTCTTC

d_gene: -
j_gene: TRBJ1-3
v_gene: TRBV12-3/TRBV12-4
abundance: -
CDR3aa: CASTPTQSSGNTIYF
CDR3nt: TGTGCCAGCACCCCAACACAGAGCTCTGGAAACACCATATATTTT

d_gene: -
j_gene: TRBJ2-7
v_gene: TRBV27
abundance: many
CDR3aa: CASSLRLAGEQYF
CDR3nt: TGTGCCAGCAGTTTAAGGTTGGCGGGCGAGCAGTACTTC

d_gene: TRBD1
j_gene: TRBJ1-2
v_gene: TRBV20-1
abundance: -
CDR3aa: CSAPSQGTNYGYTF
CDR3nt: TGCAGTGCCCCTTCACAGGGGACTAACTATGGCTACACCTTC

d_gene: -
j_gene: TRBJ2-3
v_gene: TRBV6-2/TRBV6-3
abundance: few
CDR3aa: CASSRPSDGQLYF
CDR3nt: TGTGCCAGCAGTCGCCCCTCGGACGGCCAGCTGTATTTT

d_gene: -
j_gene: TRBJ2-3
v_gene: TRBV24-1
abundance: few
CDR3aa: CATSSARVQPDTQYF
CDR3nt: TGTGCCACCAGTTCGGCTCGGGTCCAACCGGATACGCAGTATTTT

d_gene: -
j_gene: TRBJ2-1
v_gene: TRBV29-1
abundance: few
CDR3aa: CSVQTGGDYNEQFF
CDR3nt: TGCAGCGTCCAAACAGGGGGGGACTACAATGAGCAGTTCTTC

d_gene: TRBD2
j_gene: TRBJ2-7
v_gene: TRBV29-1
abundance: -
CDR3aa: CSVEVRRASGFYEQYF
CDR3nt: TGCAGCGTTGAAGTTCGGCGGGCTAGCGGGTTCTACGAGCAGTACTTC

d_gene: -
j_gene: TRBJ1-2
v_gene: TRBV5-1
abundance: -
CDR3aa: CASSPRGEAVGYTF
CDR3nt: TGCGCCAGCAGCCCGCGGGGAGAGGCAGTCGGCTACACCTTC

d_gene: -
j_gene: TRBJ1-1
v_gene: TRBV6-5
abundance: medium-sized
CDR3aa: CASSYDRMNTEAFF
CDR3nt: TGTGCCAGCAGTTACGACAGGATGAACACTGAAGCTTTCTTT

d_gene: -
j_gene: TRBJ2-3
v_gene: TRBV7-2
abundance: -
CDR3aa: CASSLNARTDTQYF
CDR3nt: TGTGCCAGCAGCCTAAACGCGCGCACAGATACGCAGTATTTT

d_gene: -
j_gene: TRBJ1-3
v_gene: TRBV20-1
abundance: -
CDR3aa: CSARDHTGPGNTIYF
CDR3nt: TGCAGTGCTAGAGATCACACGGGCCCTGGAAACACCATATATTTT

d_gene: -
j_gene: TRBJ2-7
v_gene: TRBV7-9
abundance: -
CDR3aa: CASSLAVVVTDPNYEQYF
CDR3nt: TGTGCCAGCAGCTTAGCGGTCGTCGTGACAGATCCGAACTACGAGCAGTACTTC

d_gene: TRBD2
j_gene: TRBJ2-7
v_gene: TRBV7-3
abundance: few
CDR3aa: CASSIGLAVSYEQYF
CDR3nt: TGTGCCAGCAGTATAGGACTAGCGGTATCCTACGAGCAGTACTTC

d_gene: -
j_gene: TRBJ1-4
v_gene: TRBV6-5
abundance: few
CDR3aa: CASSNGGRGLFF
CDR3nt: TGTGCCAGCAGTAACGGCGGGAGGGGACTGTTTTTT

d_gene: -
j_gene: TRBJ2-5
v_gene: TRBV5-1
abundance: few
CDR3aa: CASSLRGGQETQYF
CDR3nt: TGCGCCAGCAGCTTGAGGGGGGGCCAAGAGACCCAGTACTTC

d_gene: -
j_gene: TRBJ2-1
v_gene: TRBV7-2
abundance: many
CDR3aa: CASSVYFSNEQFF
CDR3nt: TGTGCCAGCAGCGTTTACTTCTCAAATGAGCAGTTCTTC

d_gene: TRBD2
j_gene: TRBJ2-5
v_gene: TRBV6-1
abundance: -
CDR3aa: CASSASGAGGTQYF
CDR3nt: TGTGCCAGCTCGGCTAGCGGGGCCGGTGGGACCCAGTACTTC